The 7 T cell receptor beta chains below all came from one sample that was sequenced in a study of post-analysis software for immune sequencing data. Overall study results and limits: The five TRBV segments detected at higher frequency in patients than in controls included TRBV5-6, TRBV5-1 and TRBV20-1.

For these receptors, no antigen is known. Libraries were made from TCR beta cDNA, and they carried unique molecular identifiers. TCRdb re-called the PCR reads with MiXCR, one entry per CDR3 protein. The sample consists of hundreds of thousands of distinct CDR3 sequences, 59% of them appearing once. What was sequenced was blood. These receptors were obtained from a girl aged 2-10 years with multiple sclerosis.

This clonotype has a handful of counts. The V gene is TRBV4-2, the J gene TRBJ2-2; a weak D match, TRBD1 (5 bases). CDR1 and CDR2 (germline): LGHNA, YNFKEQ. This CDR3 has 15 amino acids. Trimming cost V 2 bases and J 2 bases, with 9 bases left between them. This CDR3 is CASSQIQGNTGELFF. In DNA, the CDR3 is TGTGCCAGCAGCCAAATTCAGGGTAACACCGGGGAGCTGTTTTTT.

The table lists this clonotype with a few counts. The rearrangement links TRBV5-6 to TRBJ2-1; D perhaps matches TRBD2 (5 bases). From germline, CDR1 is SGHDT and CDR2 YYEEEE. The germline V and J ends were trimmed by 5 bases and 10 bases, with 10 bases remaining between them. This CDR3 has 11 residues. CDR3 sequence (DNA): TGTGCCAGCAGTCGCCGGGAAGAGCAGTTCTTC. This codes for CASSRREEQFF.

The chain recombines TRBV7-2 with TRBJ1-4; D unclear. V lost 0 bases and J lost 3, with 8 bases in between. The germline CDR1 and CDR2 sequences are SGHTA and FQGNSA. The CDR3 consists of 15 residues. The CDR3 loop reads CASSLARGSNEKLFF. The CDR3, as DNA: TGTGCCAGCAGCTTAGCCCGGGGTTCTAATGAAAAACTGTTTTTT.

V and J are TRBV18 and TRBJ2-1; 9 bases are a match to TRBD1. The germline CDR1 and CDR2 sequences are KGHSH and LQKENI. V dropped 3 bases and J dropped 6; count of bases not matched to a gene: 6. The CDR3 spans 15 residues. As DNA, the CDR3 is TGTGCCAGCTCACCCGGGACAGGGAAGGTCAATGAGCAGTTCTTC. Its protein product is CASSPGTGKVNEQFF.

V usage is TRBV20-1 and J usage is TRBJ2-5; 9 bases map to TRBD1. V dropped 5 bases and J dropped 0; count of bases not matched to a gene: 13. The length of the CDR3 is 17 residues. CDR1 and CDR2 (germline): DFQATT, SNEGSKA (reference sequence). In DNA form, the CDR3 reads TGCAGTGCTCCACTACAGGGGGCTTTAATGTACCAAGAGACCCAGTACTTC. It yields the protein CSAPLQGALMYQETQYF.

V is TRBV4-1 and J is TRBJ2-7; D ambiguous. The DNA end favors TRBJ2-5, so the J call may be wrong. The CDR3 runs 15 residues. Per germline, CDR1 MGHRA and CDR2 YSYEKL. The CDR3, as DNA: TGCGCCAGCAGCCAAGACAAGGCGTCGGGAGAGACCCAGTACTTC. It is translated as CASSQDKASGETQYF.

The CDR3 DNA sequence: TGTGCCAGCAGTGAAGTCGGTAGCGGGGCCTTAGTAACCTACGAGCAGTACTTC. Protein sequence: CASSEVGSGALVTYEQYF. The V gene is TRBV6-1, the J gene TRBJ2-7; 8 bases are shared with TRBD2. J gave up 2 bases and V 1 base, and 13 bases lay outside the gene matches. The CDR3 consists of 18 residues. Germline CDR1 MNHNS, CDR2 SASEGT.